Each of the 18 T cell receptor beta chains below was sequenced from the same sample in a study of post-analysis software for immune sequencing data. The study's findings and limits: A few TRBV segments were significantly more frequent in patients than in controls. TRBV5-6, TRBV5-1 and TRBV20-1 were among these segments.

Unique-molecular-identifier-tagged TCR beta cDNA libraries were used. TCRdb reprocessed the PCR reads via MiXCR and lists one record per CDR3 protein. This sample has a few hundred thousand distinct CDR3 sequences; approximately 33% occur once, and the top ten carry 13%. No antigens are known for them. Source material: blood. Receptors originate from a girl aged 10 to 17 with multiple sclerosis.

This clonotype has only a few counts. The V call is TRBV10-3, the J call TRBJ2-3; unclear D gene. The CDR3 is 12 amino acids. Trimming removed 4 bases at V and 6 bases at J, with 8 bases between. Germline CDR1 and CDR2: ENHRY and SYGVKD. Written as DNA, the CDR3 is TGTGCCATCAGTGGATCTAAGGATACGCAGTATTTT. The encoded protein is CAISGSKDTQYF.

The chain combines TRBV6-2 or TRBV6-3 with TRBJ2-1, with D perhaps being TRBD1 or TRBD2 (5 bases each). CDR1 and CDR2 from the germline V gene are MNHEY and SVGEGT. V was pared by 4 bases and J by 0 bases, with 13 bases between. This CDR3 is 16 amino acids long. CDR3 in amino acids: CASSSRDHPSYNEQFF. CDR3 coding DNA: TGTGCCAGCAGTTCCCGGGACCACCCCTCCTACAATGAGCAGTTCTTC.

A few counts support this clonotype. The chain is built from TRBV6-4 and TRBJ1-1; D unclear. Trimming stripped 9 bases from V and 1 base from J, with 9 bases between. This CDR3 comprises 12 residues. The V gene's germline CDR1 is MRHNA and CDR2 SNTAGT. The CDR3 bases are TGTGCCAGAGATCAGAAGAACACTGAAGCTTTCTTT. Translating it yields CARDQKNTEAFF.

The chain is built from TRBV3-1 and TRBJ1-1; the D is unclear. The CDR3 contains 13 residues. Trimming took off 6 bases at V and 0 bases at J, with 8 bases between the two ends. Germline loops: CDR1 LGHDT, CDR2 YNNKEL (reference sequence). The chain's CDR3 is CASRLQMNTEAFF. In nucleotides, the CDR3 is TGTGCCAGCAGACTTCAGATGAACACTGAAGCTTTCTTT. The entire variable domain, with the rest obtained from reference TRBV3-1 and TRBJ1-1, is as follows: DTAVSQTPKYLVTQMGNDKSIKCEQNLGHDTMYWYKQDSKKFLKIMFSYNNKELIINETVPNRFSPKSPDKAHLNLHINSLELGDSAVYFCASRLQMNTEAFFGQGTRLTVV.

The chain is built from TRBV20-1 and TRBJ1-1; 10 bases are shared with TRBD1. The CDR3 runs to 15 residues. Germline CDR1 DFQATT, CDR2 SNEGSKA (reference sequence). Unmatched junction bases numbered 12, after V lost 5 bases and J lost 6 bases. In DNA form, the CDR3 reads TGCAGTGCTCAGAACCGGGACAGGGGAACGGCTGAAGCTTTCTTT. It is translated as CSAQNRDRGTAEAFF.

The table lists this clonotype with a few counts. This rearrangement joins TRBV7-9 to TRBJ2-7; a weak D match, TRBD2 (5 bases). Germline V gene lookup returns CDR1 SEHNR and CDR2 FQNEAQ (reference sequence). The V end was cut by 0 bases, the J end by 0 bases, with 18 bases between. CDR3 length: 18 residues. CDR3 amino acids: CASSLARARGPDSYEQYF. The CDR3 coding sequence is TGTGCCAGCAGCTTAGCGCGGGCCCGGGGTCCTGACTCCTACGAGCAGTACTTC.

The genes are TRBV5-5 and TRBJ2-5, with D possibly being TRBD1 (5 bases). Germline CDR1 reads SGHKS; CDR2 reads YYEKEE (reference sequence). The CDR3 spans 16 residues. Trimming removed 1 base at V and 4 bases at J, with 17 bases between. The CDR3 here is CASSLLATGVGETQYF. CDR3 DNA sequence: TGTGCCAGCAGCTTGCTCGCTACAGGCGTTGGAGAGACCCAGTACTTC.

This clonotype was counted only a few times. The genes are TRBV4-3 and TRBJ2-5; 8 bases fit TRBD2. The CDR3 totals 18 residues. The germline V gene has CDR1 LGHNA and CDR2 YSLEER. J was trimmed by 1 base and V by 0 bases; bases with no gene match: 10. CDR3 sequence reads: CASSQDPSLRGVQETQYF. The DNA for the CDR3 is TGCGCCAGCAGCCAAGATCCCTCTCTGCGGGGGGTCCAAGAGACCCAGTACTTC.

In this sample, this clonotype turned up a few times. J is TRBJ2-1 and V is TRBV10-3; no clear D. This CDR3 spans 13 amino acids. Deletions cut 6 bases from V and 8 bases from J, with 14 bases between. CDR1 and CDR2 from the germline V gene are ENHRY and SYGVKD. The CDR3 nucleotides are TGTGCCATCAGCGGCAGTAAGGTCGATGAGCAGTTCTTC. Translation gives CAISGSKVDEQFF.

The V and J genes are TRBV5-5 and TRBJ2-7; 8 bases align to TRBD1. The CDR3 is 15 amino acids. J lost 4 bases, V lost 0 bases, and 6 bases had no gene match. Germline V gene lookup returns CDR1 SGHKS and CDR2 YYEKEE (reference sequence). The CDR3 spells CASSLVQGARYEQYF. The CDR3, as DNA: TGTGCCAGCAGCTTGGTCCAGGGGGCGCGGTACGAGCAGTACTTC. Looking up the rest from reference TRBV5-5 and TRBJ2-7 gives the full variable domain: DAGVTQSPTHLIKTRGQQVTLRCSPISGHKSVSWYQQVLGQGPQFIFQYYEKEERGRGNFPDRFSARQFPNYSSELNVNALLLGDSALYLCASSLVQGARYEQYFGPGTRLTVT.

The gene calls are TRBV28 and TRBJ1-6; possible D gene TRBD1, 5 bases. The germline gives CDR1 MDHEN, CDR2 SYDVKM. The CDR3 contains 16 residues. The V end lost 8 bases, the J end lost 0 bases, and 14 bases lay between the germline ends. The CDR3 coding sequence is TGTGCCAGCTCCGAGTGGGGGAGCTCCTATAATTCACCCCTCCACTTT. It yields the protein CASSEWGSSYNSPLHF.

This clonotype was seen more than once but under ten times. The gene calls are TRBV29-1 and TRBJ2-1; 7 bases are a match to TRBD1. The germline V gene has CDR1 SQVTM and CDR2 ANQGSEA. The CDR3 spans 13 residues. J was trimmed by 5 bases and V by 5 bases; bases with no gene match: 6. CDR3 region: CSVRDSHNNEQFF. CDR3 sequence (DNA): TGCAGCGTTAGGGACAGTCATAACAATGAGCAGTTCTTC.

The DNA of the CDR3 is TGTGCCAGCAGCTTAGTCGGGACAGGGGTTGATGAGCAGTTCTTC. Protein: CASSLVGTGVDEQFF. The rearrangement joins TRBV7-9 to TRBJ2-1, with TRBD1 matching over 10 bases. The CDR3 runs 15 residues. J was trimmed by 8 bases and V by 1 base; bases with no gene match: 5. The germline gives CDR1 SEHNR, CDR2 FQNEAQ (reference sequence).

The CDR3 reads CASSQDRDWNTEAFF. The CDR3 nucleotides read TGCGCCAGCAGCCAAGATCGGGACTGGAACACTGAAGCTTTCTTT. The chain uses TRBV4-3 and TRBJ1-1; the D gene is possibly TRBD1 (5 bases). The CDR3 has 15 residues. With 0 bases removed from V and 1 base from J, the gap between germline ends came to 9 bases. CDR1 is LGHNA and CDR2 is YSLEER in the germline V gene.

This clonotype was seen many times. The CDR3 spells CASSPLGTSEQFF. As DNA, the CDR3 is TGTGCCAGCAGCCCCCTTGGGACTTCCGAGCAGTTCTTC. The rearrangement links TRBV7-2 to TRBJ2-1, with a tentative D call TRBD2 (6 bases). This CDR3 contains 13 residues. Germline values: CDR1 SGHTA, CDR2 FQGNSA. V was pared by 5 bases and J by 10 bases, with 15 bases between.

This clonotype was recorded a few times. J is TRBJ2-1 and V is TRBV4-3, with a weak D call TRBD2 (5 bases). Trimming removed 1 base from V and 10 bases from J, with 11 bases in between. The CDR3 sequence is 13 residues long. Germline V gives CDR1 LGHNA, CDR2 YSLEER. The CDR3 sequence is CASSQGGGGEQFF. CDR3 DNA: TGCGCCAGCAGCCAAGGTGGAGGCGGGGAGCAGTTCTTC.

The chain employs TRBV7-9 and TRBJ2-1, with a weak D call TRBD1 (6 bases). Germline CDR1 reads SEHNR; CDR2 reads FQNEAQ (reference sequence). This CDR3 is 17 amino acids long. Between the trimmed V and J ends, which lost 0 bases and 5 bases, there was a span of 17 bases. The CDR3, as DNA: TGTGCCAGCAGCTTAGCTGCTACAGGGCTGGTCAACAATGAGCAGTTCTTC. This gives the protein CASSLAATGLVNNEQFF. The full variable domain, completed using reference TRBV7-9 and TRBJ2-1, is DTGVSQNPRHKITKRGQNVTFRCDPISEHNRLYWYRQTLGQGPEFLTYFQNEAQLEKSRLLSDRFSAERPKGSFSTLEIQRTEQGDSAMYLCASSLAATGLVNNEQFFGPGTRLTVL.

This chain uses TRBV7-9 with TRBJ2-3; D uncertain. This CDR3 contains 15 residues. Germline values: CDR1 SEHNR, CDR2 FQNEAQ (reference sequence). V lost 0 bases and J lost 2, with 9 bases in between. CDR3 DNA: TGTGCCAGCAGCTTAGCCGGGCTCGACACAGATACGCAGTATTTT. This gives the protein CASSLAGLDTDTQYF.